This T cell receptor beta chain was obtained from a study of blood T cell repertoires in COVID-19. The wider study: Some COVID-19 samples were acute and others convalescent; all came from the United States, Italy and Spain.

The junction had 1 base not matched to a gene; V was cut back by 1 base and J by 8 bases. Per the germline V gene, CDR1 is KGHSH and CDR2 is LQKENI. This CDR3 region has 14 residues. Methods used by the authors: Nucleated cell number was recorded as an estimate derived from reference gene primer amplification. Sequencing was performed with immunoSEQ multiplex PCR; in TCRdb, only in-frame clones are kept and a portion is missing. V, J and clone size were drawn from that table, and D and trimming were deduced from the DNA. The sample lists tens of thousands of clones, roughly 88% seen once, with roughly 3.5% in the top ten.

The chain links TRBV18 to TRBJ1-6; 8 nucleotides line up with TRBD1. Sequencing used peripheral blood. The source is a man between 50 and 59 years old with active COVID-19. This CDR3 reads CASSPLTGDSPLHF. CDR3 nucleotides: TGTGCCAGCTCACCACTGACAGGGGATTCACCCCTCCACTTT.